The next 4 T cell receptor beta chains were all read from a single sample in a study of cytomegalovirus exposure and HLA in healthy donors. The PCR used 60 Vbeta and 13 Jbeta primers. Profiling relied on immunoSEQ multiplex PCR, and the TCRdb table lists in-frame clones only, not all of them. The table has some 160,000 clones, roughly 80% seen once; the top ten hold 7% to 9%. The sample comprised PBMCs. Source of these receptors: a male donor in good health and CMV-seropositive.

In its sample, this clone was seen once. CDR3 region: CATKSLPAGDEQYF. The DNA of the CDR3 is TGTGCCACCAAGTCCCTCCCGGCAGGCGACGAGCAGTACTTC. V gene TRBV27 combines with J gene TRBJ2-7; D not certain. Germline V CDR1 and CDR2: MNHEY, SMNVEV (reference sequence). This CDR3 spans 14 amino acids. Trimming took 10 bases from V and 5 from J, leaving 21 bases between them.

The rearrangement links TRBV5-4 to TRBJ1-2; 7 bases fit TRBD1. Germline trimming cut 4 bases from V and 3 bases from J; bases unmatched to any gene: 9. Germline CDR1 is SGHNT and CDR2 is YYREEE (reference sequence). This CDR3 is built from 15 residues. The CDR3: CASSQPDRADYGYTF. CDR3 nucleotides: TGTGCCAGCAGCCAACCAGACAGGGCTGACTATGGCTACACCTTC.

V is TRBV11-2 and J is TRBJ2-1; 9 positions match TRBD2. V gave up 0 bases and J gave up 12 bases; unmatched junction bases: 9. Looked up from germline, CDR1 is SGHAT and CDR2 is FQNNGV. This CDR3 spans 15 amino acids. The CDR3 spells CASSLDREAGGRQFF. CDR3 nucleotide sequence: TGTGCCAGCAGCTTAGATCGAGAAGCGGGGGGACGGCAGTTCTTC.

This clone was observed a few times. The chain employs TRBV7-6 and TRBJ2-3; a weak D match, TRBD1 (5 bases). The germline V gene encodes CDR1 SGHVS and CDR2 FNYEAQ. Trimming stripped 2 bases from V and 2 bases from J, with 8 bases between. The CDR3 extends over 14 amino acids. The CDR3 DNA reads as TGTGCCAGCAGCTTACAAGGGGACACAGATACGCAGTATTTT. It translates to CASSLQGDTDTQYF.